This is a list of T cell receptor beta chains from one sample in a study of T cell repertoires in cytomegalovirus infection. Using its own MiXCR run on the reads, TCRdb lists one record per CDR3 protein. The sample consists of approximately 750,000 distinct CDR3 sequences, roughly 35% of them appearing once. The specimen sequenced was PBMCs. These TCRs come from a human donor in good health (CMV status not recorded). Some clones in this sample may be carry-over from other donors' samples. Each CDR3 is given with its conserved first and last residue. Fields, in order: D gene, V gene, J gene, clone size, CDR3 DNA, CDR3 protein. D genes are given only for firm matches. Some rows mark clone size as missing; the rest say once, few, many or name a class of expanded clone.

D: NA
V: TRBV7-3
J: TRBJ1-5
size: NA
DNA: TGTGCCAGCAGCTTAGGGGGGGCCAGTCAGCCCCAGCATTTT
CDR3: CASSLGGASQPQHF

D: TRBD1
V: TRBV18
J: TRBJ1-2
size: NA
DNA: TGTGCCAGCTCACCACGATTGGAGACAGGGGGCAGAGAAGTGCAGGATGGCTACACCTTC
CDR3: CASSPRLETGGREVQDGYTF

D: NA
V: TRBV12-5
J: TRBJ2-1
size: NA
DNA: TGTGCTAGTGGTTTGGCAGGAGTCACTGAGCAGTTCTTC
CDR3: CASGLAGVTEQFF

D: NA
V: TRBV28
J: TRBJ2-5
size: few
DNA: TGTGCCAGCAGTCGTACTCACGCGGACCAAGAGACCCAGTACTTC
CDR3: CASSRTHADQETQYF

D: NA
V: TRBV12-3/TRBV12-4
J: TRBJ2-7
size: few
DNA: TGTGCCAGCAGCCGCTGGAGCTACGAGCAGTACTTC
CDR3: CASSRWSYEQYF

D: NA
V: TRBV7-2
J: TRBJ1-1
size: NA
DNA: TGTGCCAGCAGCTTTCGTACCCGAGGGGTCGGGGTCACTGAAGCTTTCTTT
CDR3: CASSFRTRGVGVTEAFF

D: TRBD2
V: TRBV7-2
J: TRBJ2-5
size: NA
DNA: TGTGCCAGCAGCTCCCTAATCGGGACTAGCGGAGCCCTCTGGCAAGAGACCCAGTACTTC
CDR3: CASSSLIGTSGALWQETQYF

D: NA
V: TRBV19
J: TRBJ2-1
size: NA
DNA: TGTGCCAGTAGAGGTCCCGGGGCCCGCCATGGTGAGCAGTTCTTC
CDR3: CASRGPGARHGEQFF

D: NA
V: TRBV6-6
J: TRBJ2-7
size: NA
DNA: TGTGCCAGCAGGCAAGGGGCGCCGGGGTTAAGCTCCTACGAGCAGTACTTC
CDR3: CASRQGAPGLSSYEQYF

D: NA
V: TRBV7-6
J: TRBJ2-3
size: many
DNA: TGTGCCAGCAGCTTGGGGGGGGGGCCAGATACGCAGTATTTT
CDR3: CASSLGGGPDTQYF

D: NA
V: TRBV29-1
J: TRBJ2-5
size: few
DNA: TGCAGCGTGCGGGATGGACAAGAGACCCAGTACTTC
CDR3: CSVRDGQETQYF

D: NA
V: TRBV6-5
J: TRBJ2-1
size: NA
DNA: TGTGCCAGCAGTTACTCTAGTCAGGGGGGGAACAATGAGCAGTTCTTC
CDR3: CASSYSSQGGNNEQFF

D: NA
V: TRBV9
J: TRBJ1-3
size: NA
DNA: TGTGCCAGAAGCAATGATGGGGGAAGGGACCCTGGAAACACCATATATTTT
CDR3: CARSNDGGRDPGNTIYF

D: TRBD2
V: TRBV20-1
J: TRBJ2-7
size: NA
DNA: TGCAGTGCTAGAGATGGTCGGGAGGGCCACTCCCGCGAGCAGTACTTC
CDR3: CSARDGREGHSREQYF

D: NA
V: TRBV20-1
J: TRBJ2-7
size: many
DNA: TGCAGTGCTAGAGACGGGTACGAGCAGTACTTC
CDR3: CSARDGYEQYF

D: TRBD2
V: TRBV9
J: TRBJ2-7
size: few
DNA: TGTGCCAGCAGCGCGGCAGACGATGGGACTAGCGACGAGCAGTACTTC
CDR3: CASSAADDGTSDEQYF

D: TRBD1
V: TRBV6-2/TRBV6-3
J: TRBJ2-7
size: once
DNA: TGTGCCAGCGGGACAGGGGAAGGAAAACGGCACGAGCAGTACTTC
CDR3: CASGTGEGKRHEQYF

D: NA
V: TRBV5-3
J: TRBJ1-5
size: NA
DNA: TGTGCCAGAAGCCTACGGGGGGAGCAGTTGCATCAGCCCCAGCATTTT
CDR3: CARSLRGEQLHQPQHF

D: NA
V: TRBV20-1
J: TRBJ1-2
size: NA
DNA: TGCAGTGCTAGTTATCGGGAGGGCTACACCTTC
CDR3: CSASYREGYTF

D: TRBD1
V: TRBV5-6
J: TRBJ2-5
size: NA
DNA: TGTGCCAGCAGCGGAACCGGGACAGGGAAAGAGACCCAGTACTTC
CDR3: CASSGTGTGKETQYF

D: NA
V: TRBV9
J: TRBJ1-5
size: NA
DNA: TGTGCCAGCAGCGTAGATGGCGATCAGCCCCAGCATTTT
CDR3: CASSVDGDQPQHF

D: TRBD1
V: TRBV12-3/TRBV12-4
J: TRBJ1-5
size: NA
DNA: TGTGCCAGCAGCAGTAAGACAGGGGTCGGGAATCAGCCCCAGCATTTT
CDR3: CASSSKTGVGNQPQHF

D: TRBD1
V: TRBV28
J: TRBJ2-7
size: few
DNA: TGTGCCAGCAGTTTTTCCCTGACAGGGATGGAGTACTTC
CDR3: CASSFSLTGMEYF

D: NA
V: TRBV24-1
J: TRBJ2-5
size: few
DNA: TGTGCCACCAGTAGGGGGCCGGGACAGGGAGGATACTCAAGCGGGAGGGCCCCAGAGACCCAGTACTTC
CDR3: CATSRGPGQGGYSSGRAPETQYF

D: NA
V: TRBV24-1
J: TRBJ1-5
size: NA
DNA: TGTGCCACGTCACAGGGCCTCAATCAGCCCCAGCATTTT
CDR3: CATSQGLNQPQHF

D: NA
V: TRBV11-2
J: TRBJ1-3
size: few
DNA: TGTGCCAGCAGCGAGGGACATAGCTCTGGAAACACCATATATTTT
CDR3: CASSEGHSSGNTIYF

D: TRBD1
V: TRBV19
J: TRBJ1-2
size: NA
DNA: TGTGCCAGTACTCCCAGCGCAGGGGGGAATGGCTACACCTTC
CDR3: CASTPSAGGNGYTF

D: NA
V: TRBV27
J: TRBJ1-1
size: NA
DNA: TGTGCCAGCAGTTTATCAGGGGGGGGTGTGACTGAAGCTTTCTTT
CDR3: CASSLSGGGVTEAFF

D: TRBD1
V: TRBV6-2/TRBV6-3
J: TRBJ1-1
size: NA
DNA: TGTGCCAGCAGGCGAGCCGGGACAGGCAGAACAGACACTGAAGCTTTCTTT
CDR3: CASRRAGTGRTDTEAFF

D: TRBD2
V: TRBV7-2
J: TRBJ2-3
size: few
DNA: TGTGCCAGCAGCAACGGGACTAGCGAGACAGATACGCAGTATTTT
CDR3: CASSNGTSETDTQYF

D: TRBD1
V: TRBV7-9
J: TRBJ2-2
size: NA
DNA: TGTGCCAGCAGCTCGACAGGGATCGGTGAGCTGTTTTTT
CDR3: CASSSTGIGELFF

D: TRBD1
V: TRBV7-9
J: TRBJ2-1
size: many
DNA: TGTGCCAGCAGCCCTATTACAGGGGACCCTTTTAAGCAGTTCTTC
CDR3: CASSPITGDPFKQFF

D: NA
V: TRBV7-6
J: TRBJ2-6
size: NA
DNA: TGTGCCAGCAGCCGCCAGACTGGGGCCAACGTCCTGACTTTC
CDR3: CASSRQTGANVLTF

D: TRBD1
V: TRBV6-1
J: TRBJ1-6
size: few
DNA: TGTGCCAGCAGTGGAGACAGGGCTAATTCACCCCTCCACTTT
CDR3: CASSGDRANSPLHF

D: NA
V: TRBV28
J: TRBJ1-1
size: few
DNA: TGTGCCAGCAGTTTAATATTAGGCACTGAAGCTTTCTTT
CDR3: CASSLILGTEAFF

D: NA
V: TRBV7-8
J: TRBJ2-1
size: many
DNA: TGTGCCAGCAGCTTAGTCTACAATGAGCAGTTCTTC
CDR3: CASSLVYNEQFF

D: TRBD1
V: TRBV11-2
J: TRBJ1-1
size: NA
DNA: TGTGCCAGCAGCGCCACAGGGGTCTCTGAAGCTTTCTTT
CDR3: CASSATGVSEAFF

D: TRBD2
V: TRBV2
J: TRBJ2-7
size: NA
DNA: TGTGCCAGCAGTGGCGGGAGATTCCCCTACGAGCAGTACTTC
CDR3: CASSGGRFPYEQYF

D: NA
V: TRBV28
J: TRBJ1-5
size: NA
DNA: TGTGCCAGCAGTTTACCCGGGGCCACCTATAGCAATCAGCCCCAGCATTTT
CDR3: CASSLPGATYSNQPQHF

D: NA
V: TRBV20-1
J: TRBJ1-4
size: NA
DNA: TGCAGTGCCGACGACAGGGAAAAACTGTTTTTT
CDR3: CSADDREKLFF

D: NA
V: TRBV12-3/TRBV12-4
J: TRBJ1-3
size: NA
DNA: TGTGCCAGCAGTTTTGGGGCTAGCTCTGGAAACACCATATATTTT
CDR3: CASSFGASSGNTIYF

D: NA
V: TRBV20-1
J: TRBJ1-4
size: NA
DNA: TGCAGTGCTAGAGATGTGCGTGGCAACGGGCCTGGATCGGCTAATGAAAAACTGTTTTTT
CDR3: CSARDVRGNGPGSANEKLFF

D: TRBD2
V: TRBV6-6
J: TRBJ2-3
size: NA
DNA: TGTGCCAGCAGATTACTAGCGGGAGGGCCGGGGCCAGCGCAGTATTTT
CDR3: CASRLLAGGPGPAQYF

D: NA
V: TRBV20-1
J: TRBJ1-2
size: few
DNA: TGCAGTGCTAGGGTCAGAGATTCGTATGGCTACACCTTC
CDR3: CSARVRDSYGYTF

D: TRBD1
V: TRBV7-2
J: TRBJ2-1
size: many
DNA: TGTGCCAGCAGCTTAGCCGGGACAGGGTCTTACAATGAGCAGTTCTTC
CDR3: CASSLAGTGSYNEQFF

D: TRBD2
V: TRBV27
J: TRBJ2-1
size: NA
DNA: TGTGCCAGCAGTTTAACGATCAGCGGGAGGGCAACCTACAATGAGCAGTTCTTC
CDR3: CASSLTISGRATYNEQFF

D: NA
V: TRBV27
J: TRBJ2-5
size: few
DNA: TGTGCCAGCAGTTTATCGCAGGGTTTGTACGAGACCCAGTACTTC
CDR3: CASSLSQGLYETQYF

D: TRBD1
V: TRBV11-3
J: TRBJ2-7
size: NA
DNA: TGTGCCAGCAGCAGAGGGGACAGTAAGTTCTACGAGCAGTACTTC
CDR3: CASSRGDSKFYEQYF

D: NA
V: TRBV27
J: TRBJ2-2
size: NA
DNA: TGTGCCAGCAGTTTATCGACTAGTAACAACGGGGAGCTGTTTTTT
CDR3: CASSLSTSNNGELFF

D: NA
V: TRBV19
J: TRBJ2-3
size: few
DNA: TGTGCCAGTAGTCTCGGGGGACGGGATACGCAGTATTTT
CDR3: CASSLGGRDTQYF

D: TRBD2
V: TRBV28
J: TRBJ2-7
size: NA
DNA: TGTGCCAGCAGAGGACTAGCGGGAGCTTACGAGCAGTACTTC
CDR3: CASRGLAGAYEQYF

D: TRBD1
V: TRBV7-3
J: TRBJ2-7
size: few
DNA: TGTGCCAGCAGCTCGACAGGGGACAACGAGCAGTACTTC
CDR3: CASSSTGDNEQYF

D: TRBD1
V: TRBV11-2
J: TRBJ1-1
size: many
DNA: TGTGCCAGCAGCACCCTCCGGGGGCAGGGGGACACTGAAGCTTTCTTT
CDR3: CASSTLRGQGDTEAFF